This T cell receptor beta chain was observed in a study of response to subunit inactivated influenza vaccine. Points from the study as a whole: After each seasonal influenza vaccination, few new T cells are recruited, the authors suggested.

CDR3 size: 14 residues. Germline V lookup: CDR1 SQVTM, CDR2 ANQGSEA. V lost 4 bases and J lost 4; bases outside the gene matches: 5. This clonotype came up a few times. Its antigen is undetermined. In TCRdb, the RT-PCR reads were re-called with MiXCR into one record per CDR3 protein. This table has 600,000 to 850,000 distinct CDR3 sequences, 11% to 15% appearing once. The sequenced sample was PBMCs from blood, obtained roughly 2 weeks before vaccination. This chain uses TRBV29-1 with TRBJ2-5; TRBD2 aligns across 11 bases. This receptor was obtained from a man in his forties or fifties who received an inactivated influenza vaccine. CDR3 DNA sequence: TGCAGCGTTGTAGCGGGGGGGCCGTTAGAGACCCAGTACTTC. Translation: CSVVAGGPLETQYF.